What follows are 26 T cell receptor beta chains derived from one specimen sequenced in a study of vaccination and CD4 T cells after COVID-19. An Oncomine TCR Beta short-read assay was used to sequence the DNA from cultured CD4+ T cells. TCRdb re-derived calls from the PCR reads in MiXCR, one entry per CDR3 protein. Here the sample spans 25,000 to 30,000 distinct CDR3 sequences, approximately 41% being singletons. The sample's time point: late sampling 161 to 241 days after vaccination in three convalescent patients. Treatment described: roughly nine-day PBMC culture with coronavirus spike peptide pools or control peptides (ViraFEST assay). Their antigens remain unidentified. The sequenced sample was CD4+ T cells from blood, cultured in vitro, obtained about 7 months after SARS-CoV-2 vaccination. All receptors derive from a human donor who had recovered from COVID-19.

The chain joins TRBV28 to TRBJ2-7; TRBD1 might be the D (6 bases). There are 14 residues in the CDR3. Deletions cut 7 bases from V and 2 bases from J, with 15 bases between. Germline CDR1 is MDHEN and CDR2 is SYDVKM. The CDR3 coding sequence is TGTGCCAGCACCTCTCAGGGGATAGCCTACGAGCAGTACTTC. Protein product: CASTSQGIAYEQYF.

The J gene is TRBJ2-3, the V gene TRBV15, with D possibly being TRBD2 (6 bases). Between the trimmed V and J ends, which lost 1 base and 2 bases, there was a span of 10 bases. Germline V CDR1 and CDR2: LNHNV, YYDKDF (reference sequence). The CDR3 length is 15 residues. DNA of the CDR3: TGTGCCACCAGCAGAGCGGGAGTCCCCACAGATACGCAGTATTTT. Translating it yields CATSRAGVPTDTQYF.

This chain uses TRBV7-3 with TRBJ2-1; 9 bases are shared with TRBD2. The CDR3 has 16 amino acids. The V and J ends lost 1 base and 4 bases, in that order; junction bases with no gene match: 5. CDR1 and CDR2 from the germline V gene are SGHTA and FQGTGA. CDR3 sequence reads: CASSLSVTSGYNEQFF. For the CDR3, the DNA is TGTGCCAGCAGCTTAAGTGTGACTAGCGGTTACAATGAGCAGTTCTTC.

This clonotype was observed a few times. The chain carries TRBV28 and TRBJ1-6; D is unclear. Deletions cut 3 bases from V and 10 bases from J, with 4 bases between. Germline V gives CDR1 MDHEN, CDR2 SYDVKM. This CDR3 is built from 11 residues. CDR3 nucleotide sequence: TGTGCCAGCAGTTTGGGCTCACCCCTCCACTTT. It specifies CASSLGSPLHF.

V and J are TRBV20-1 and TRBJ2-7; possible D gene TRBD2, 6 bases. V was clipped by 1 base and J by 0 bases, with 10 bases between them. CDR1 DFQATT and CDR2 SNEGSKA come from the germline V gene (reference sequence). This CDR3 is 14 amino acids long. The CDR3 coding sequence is TGCAGTGCTAGAGTGGCGGGACGCTCCTACGAGCAGTACTTC. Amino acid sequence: CSARVAGRSYEQYF.

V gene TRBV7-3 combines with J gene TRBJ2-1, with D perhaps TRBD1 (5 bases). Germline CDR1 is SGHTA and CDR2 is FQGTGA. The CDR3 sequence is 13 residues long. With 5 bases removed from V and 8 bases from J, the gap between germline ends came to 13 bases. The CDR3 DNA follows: TGTGCCAGCAGCCTGGGGCGAGATTATGAGCAGTTCTTC. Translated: CASSLGRDYEQFF.

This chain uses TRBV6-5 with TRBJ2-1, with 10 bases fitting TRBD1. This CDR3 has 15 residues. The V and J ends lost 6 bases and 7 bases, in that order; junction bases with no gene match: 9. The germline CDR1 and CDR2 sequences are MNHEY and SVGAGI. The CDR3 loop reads CASSPDRGRKNEQFF. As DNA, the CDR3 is TGTGCCAGCAGCCCCGACAGGGGGCGCAAGAATGAGCAGTTCTTC.

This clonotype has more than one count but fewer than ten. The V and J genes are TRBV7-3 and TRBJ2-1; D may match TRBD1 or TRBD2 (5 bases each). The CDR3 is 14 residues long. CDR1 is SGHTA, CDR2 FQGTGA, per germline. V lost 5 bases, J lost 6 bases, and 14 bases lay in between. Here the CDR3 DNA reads TGTGCCAGCAGCCCTAAGACCGGGACCAATGAGCAGTTCTTC. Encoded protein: CASSPKTGTNEQFF.

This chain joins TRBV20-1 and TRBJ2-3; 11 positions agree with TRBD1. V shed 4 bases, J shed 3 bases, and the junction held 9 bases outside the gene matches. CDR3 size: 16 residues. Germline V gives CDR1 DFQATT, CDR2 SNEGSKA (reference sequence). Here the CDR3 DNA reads TGCAGTGCTATCAACCCGGGGGACAGGGGGACAGATACGCAGTATTTT. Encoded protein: CSAINPGDRGTDTQYF.

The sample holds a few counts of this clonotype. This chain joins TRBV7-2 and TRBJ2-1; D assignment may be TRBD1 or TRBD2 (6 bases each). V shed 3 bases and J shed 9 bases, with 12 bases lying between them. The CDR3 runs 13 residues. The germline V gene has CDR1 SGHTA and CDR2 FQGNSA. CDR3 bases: TGTGCCAGCAGCTTTGGAGGGGGTGGTGAGCAGTTCTTC. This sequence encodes CASSFGGGGEQFF. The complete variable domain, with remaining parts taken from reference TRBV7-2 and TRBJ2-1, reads GAGVSQSPSNKVTEKGKDVELRCDPISGHTALYWYRQSLGQGLEFLIYFQGNSAPDKSGLPSDRFSAERTGGSVSTLTIQRTQQEDSAVYLCASSFGGGGEQFFGPGTRLTVL.

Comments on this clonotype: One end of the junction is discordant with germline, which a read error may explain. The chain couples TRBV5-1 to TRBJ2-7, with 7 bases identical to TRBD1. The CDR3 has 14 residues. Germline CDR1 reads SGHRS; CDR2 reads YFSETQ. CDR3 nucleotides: TGCGCCAGCAGGTTGGGGACAGCAACCTACGAGCAGTACTTC. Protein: CASRLGTATYEQYF.

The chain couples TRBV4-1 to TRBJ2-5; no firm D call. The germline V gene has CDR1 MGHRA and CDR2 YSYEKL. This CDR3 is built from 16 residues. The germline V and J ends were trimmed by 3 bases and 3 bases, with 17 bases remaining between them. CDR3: CASSQRLIRDKETQYF. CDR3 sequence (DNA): TGCGCCAGCAGCCAGCGCCTCATTCGAGATAAAGAGACCCAGTACTTC.

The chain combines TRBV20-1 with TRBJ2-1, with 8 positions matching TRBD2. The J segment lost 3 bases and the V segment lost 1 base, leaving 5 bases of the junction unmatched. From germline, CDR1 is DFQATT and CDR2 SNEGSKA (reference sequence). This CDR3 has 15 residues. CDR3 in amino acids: CSARVRGLDYNEQFF. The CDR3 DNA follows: TGCAGTGCTAGAGTTCGGGGACTAGACTACAATGAGCAGTTCTTC.

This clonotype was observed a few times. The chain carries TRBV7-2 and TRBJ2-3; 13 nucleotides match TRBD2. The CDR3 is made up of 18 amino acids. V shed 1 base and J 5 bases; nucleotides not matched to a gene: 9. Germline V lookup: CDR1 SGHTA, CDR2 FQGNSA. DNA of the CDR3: TGTGCCAGCAGCTTAGGGACTAGCGGGAGAGGGGGAGGAGATACGCAGTATTTT. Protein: CASSLGTSGRGGGDTQYF.

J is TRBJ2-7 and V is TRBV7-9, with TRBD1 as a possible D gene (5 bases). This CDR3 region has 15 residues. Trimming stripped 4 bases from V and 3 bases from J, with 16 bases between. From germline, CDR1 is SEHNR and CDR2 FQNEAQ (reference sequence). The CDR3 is CASSSEQGFLYEQYF. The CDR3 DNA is TGTGCCAGCAGCTCCGAGCAGGGTTTTCTCTACGAGCAGTACTTC.

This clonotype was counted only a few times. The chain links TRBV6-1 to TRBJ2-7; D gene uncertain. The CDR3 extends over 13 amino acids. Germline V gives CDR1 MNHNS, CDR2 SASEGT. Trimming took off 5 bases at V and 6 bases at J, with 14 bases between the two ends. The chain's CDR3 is CASSRRVVTEQYF. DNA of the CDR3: TGTGCCAGCAGTAGACGTGTGGTTACCGAGCAGTACTTC.

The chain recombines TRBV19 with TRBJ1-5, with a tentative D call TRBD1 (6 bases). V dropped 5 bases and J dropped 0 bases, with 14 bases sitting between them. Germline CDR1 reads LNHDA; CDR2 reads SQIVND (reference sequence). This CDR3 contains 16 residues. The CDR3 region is CASSRPGQNSNQPQHF. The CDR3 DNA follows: TGTGCCAGTAGTCGGCCCGGACAGAATAGCAATCAGCCCCAGCATTTT.

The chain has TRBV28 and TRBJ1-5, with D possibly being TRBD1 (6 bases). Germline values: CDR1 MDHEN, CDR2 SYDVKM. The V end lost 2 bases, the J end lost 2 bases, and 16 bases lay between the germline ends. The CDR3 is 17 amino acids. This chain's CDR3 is CASSLRLSGQGNQPQHF. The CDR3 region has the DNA TGTGCCAGCAGTTTAAGGCTGTCGGGACAAGGCAATCAGCCCCAGCATTTT. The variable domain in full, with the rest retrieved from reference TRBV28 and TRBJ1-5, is DVKVTQSSRYLVKRTGEKVFLECVQDMDHENMFWYRQDPGLGLRLIYFSYDVKMKEKGDIPEGYSVSREKKERFSLILESASTNQTSMYLCASSLRLSGQGNQPQHFGDGTRLSIL.

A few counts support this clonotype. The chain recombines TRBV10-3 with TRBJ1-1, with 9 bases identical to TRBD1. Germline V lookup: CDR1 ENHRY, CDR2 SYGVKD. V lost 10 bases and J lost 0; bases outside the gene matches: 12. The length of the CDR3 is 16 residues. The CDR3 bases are TGTGCCACCTCTCCGGGACAGGGTTCCATGAACACTGAAGCTTTCTTT. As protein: CATSPGQGSMNTEAFF.

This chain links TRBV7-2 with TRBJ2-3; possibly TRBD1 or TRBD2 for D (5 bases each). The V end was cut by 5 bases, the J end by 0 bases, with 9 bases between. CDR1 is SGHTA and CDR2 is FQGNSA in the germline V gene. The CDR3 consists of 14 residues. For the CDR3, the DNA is TGTGCCAGCAGCGCCCGGGACAGCACAGATACGCAGTATTTT. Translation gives CASSARDSTDTQYF.

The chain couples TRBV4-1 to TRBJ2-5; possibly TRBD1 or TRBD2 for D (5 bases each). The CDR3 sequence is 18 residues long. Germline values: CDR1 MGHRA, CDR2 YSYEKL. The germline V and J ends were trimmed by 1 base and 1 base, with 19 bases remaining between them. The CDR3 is CASSQGSVPGTGQETQYF. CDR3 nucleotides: TGCGCCAGCAGCCAAGGATCGGTGCCCGGGACGGGCCAAGAGACCCAGTACTTC.

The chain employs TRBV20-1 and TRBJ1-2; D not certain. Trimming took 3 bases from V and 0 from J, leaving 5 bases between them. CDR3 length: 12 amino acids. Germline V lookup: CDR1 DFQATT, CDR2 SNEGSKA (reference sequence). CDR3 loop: CSASVANYGYTF. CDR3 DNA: TGCAGTGCTAGTGTGGCTAACTATGGCTACACCTTC.

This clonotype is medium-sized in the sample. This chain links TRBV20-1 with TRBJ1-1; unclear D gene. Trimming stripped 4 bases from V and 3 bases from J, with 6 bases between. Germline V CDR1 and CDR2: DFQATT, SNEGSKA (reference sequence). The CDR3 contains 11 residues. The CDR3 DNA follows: TGCAGTGCTACCCCTCACACTGAAGCTTTCTTT. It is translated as CSATPHTEAFF.

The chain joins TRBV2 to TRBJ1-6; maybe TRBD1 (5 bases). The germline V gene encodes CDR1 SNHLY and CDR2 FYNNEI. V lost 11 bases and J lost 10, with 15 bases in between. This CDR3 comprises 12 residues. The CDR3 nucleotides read TGTGCCGCCCGGCAGGGTACCTCACCCCTCCACTTT. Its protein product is CAARQGTSPLHF.

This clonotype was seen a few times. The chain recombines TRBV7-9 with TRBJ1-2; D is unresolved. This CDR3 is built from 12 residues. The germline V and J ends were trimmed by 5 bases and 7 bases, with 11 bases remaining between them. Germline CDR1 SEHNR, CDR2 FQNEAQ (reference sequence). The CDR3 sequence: CASSGSGGGYTF. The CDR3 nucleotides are TGTGCCAGCAGCGGATCGGGCGGTGGCTACACCTTC.

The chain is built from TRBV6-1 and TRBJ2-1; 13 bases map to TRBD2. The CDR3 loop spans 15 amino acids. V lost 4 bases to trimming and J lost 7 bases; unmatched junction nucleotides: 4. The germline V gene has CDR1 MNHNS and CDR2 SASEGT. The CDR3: CASSGLAGGGNEQFF. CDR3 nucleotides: TGTGCCAGCAGTGGACTAGCGGGAGGAGGGAATGAGCAGTTCTTC.